The 28 T cell receptor beta chains presented below share a single source sample, sequenced in a study of blood T cell repertoires in COVID-19. Generated by immunoSEQ multiplex PCR, the TCRdb table keeps only in-frame clones and is missing some. The data contain around 280,000 clones, around 87% of them singletons. The sequencing sample was made of peripheral blood. These receptor sequences come from a man aged 65 to 79 with acute or convalescent COVID-19.

This sequence joins TRBV10-1 and TRBJ2-1; 8 bases are shared with TRBD2. Trimming took 2 bases from V and 5 from J; bases not matched to a gene: 5. Germline V gene sequence: CDR1 WNHNN, CDR2 SYGVQD (reference sequence). This CDR3 is built from 15 residues. The CDR3 bases are TGCGCCAGCAGTGAGGGAAGCGGGAGCAACAATGAGCAGTTCTTC. Protein product: CASSEGSGSNNEQFF.

The chain employs TRBV4-1 and TRBJ2-2; 11 nucleotides line up with TRBD2. The V segment lost 3 bases and the J segment 7 bases; nucleotides outside the gene matches: 4. The germline CDR1 and CDR2 sequences are MGHRA and YSYEKL. The CDR3 spans 15 residues. The CDR3 protein is CASSHSGRGGGELFF. The CDR3 coding sequence is TGCGCCAGCAGCCATAGCGGGAGGGGTGGCGGGGAGCTGTTTTTT.

The chain couples TRBV10-2 to TRBJ2-5; 7 nucleotides match TRBD2. The V segment lost 7 bases and the J segment 1 base; nucleotides outside the gene matches: 9. The germline CDR1 and CDR2 sequences are WSHSY and SAAADI. The CDR3 has 15 residues. This CDR3 is CASIQGGVGQETQYF. The CDR3 DNA follows: TGCGCCAGCATTCAGGGAGGGGTAGGCCAAGAGACCCAGTACTTC.

This clone was counted only a few times. In DNA form, the CDR3 reads TGTGCCAGCAGTTTAGTGCAGGGAAGGGCTCAGCCCCAGCATTTT. Translated, it gives CASSLVQGRAQPQHF. V gene TRBV28 combines with J gene TRBJ1-5, with D tentatively TRBD1 (5 bases). The V end was cut by 2 bases, the J end by 6 bases, with 14 bases between. Germline CDR1 is MDHEN and CDR2 is SYDVKM. CDR3 length equals 15 residues.

This chain joins TRBV30 and TRBJ1-6; 7 bases fit TRBD1. With V trimmed by 5 bases and J by 2 bases, 6 bases remained unmatched. CDR1 and CDR2 (germline): GTSNPN, SVGIG (reference sequence). CDR3 size: 15 residues. The CDR3 here is CAWGTGAAYNSPLHF. DNA of the CDR3: TGTGCCTGGGGTACAGGGGCGGCCTATAATTCACCCCTCCACTTT. Variable domain in full (rest from reference TRBV30 and TRBJ1-6): SQTIHQWPATLVQPVGSPLSLECTVEGTSNPNLYWYRQAAGRGLQLLFYSVGIGQISSEVPQNLSASRPQDRQFILSSKKLLLSDSGFYLCAWGTGAAYNSPLHFGNGTRLTVT.

This clone was found a few times. This chain uses TRBV28 with TRBJ1-6; 7 nucleotides match TRBD1. The CDR3 covers 16 residues. Germline CDR1 reads MDHEN; CDR2 reads SYDVKM. The ends lost 6 bases at V and 4 bases at J; junction bases unmatched: 9. The CDR3 nucleotides are TGTGCCAGCAGGGACAGGCCTTCCCCGTATAATTCACCCCTCCACTTT. Encoded protein: CASRDRPSPYNSPLHF.

The chain employs TRBV7-2 and TRBJ1-5; D unresolved. The V end lost 5 bases, the J end lost 0 bases, and 11 bases lay between the germline ends. The germline CDR1 and CDR2 sequences are SGHTA and FQGNSA. The CDR3 is 15 residues long. As DNA, the CDR3 is TGTGCCAGCAGCAGACAAGCCGATAGCAATCAGCCCCAGCATTTT. Encoded protein: CASSRQADSNQPQHF. The entire variable domain, with the rest obtained from reference TRBV7-2 and TRBJ1-5, is as follows: GAGVSQSPSNKVTEKGKDVELRCDPISGHTALYWYRQSLGQGLEFLIYFQGNSAPDKSGLPSDRFSAERTGGSVSTLTIQRTQQEDSAVYLCASSRQADSNQPQHFGDGTRLSIL.

V usage is TRBV3-1 (or the pseudogene TRBV3-2) and J usage is TRBJ2-5; weak D call: TRBD2 (6 bases). The length of the CDR3 is 14 residues. V was pared by 1 base and J by 4 bases, with 10 bases between. Per germline, CDR1 LGHDT and CDR2 YNNKEL (reference sequence). The CDR3 DNA reads TGTGCCAGCAGCCAAGCCCGGGGAGGAGAGACCCAGTACTTC. Its protein product is CASSQARGGETQYF.

The chain recombines TRBV24-1 with TRBJ1-1; 8 bases are shared with TRBD1. The length of the CDR3 is 16 residues. The trim removed 4 bases at V and 4 bases at J, leaving 10 bases unmatched. From germline, CDR1 is KGHDR and CDR2 SFDVKD. In nucleotides, the CDR3 is TGTGCCACCAGTGACGGTAGACGGACAGGGCGCACTGAAGCTTTCTTT. As protein: CATSDGRRTGRTEAFF.

Concerning this clone itself: The same CDR3 arises from other DNA sequences in this sample as well. The J gene is TRBJ2-1, the V gene TRBV9; 7 bases are shared with TRBD2. V was pared by 0 bases and J by 4 bases, with 4 bases of the junction left unmatched. There are 15 residues in the CDR3. Germline V gene data show CDR1 as SGDLS and CDR2 as YYNGEE. Here the CDR3 DNA reads TGTGCCAGCAGCGTAGGTCTAGCGGCTTACAATGAGCAGTTCTTC. It is translated as CASSVGLAAYNEQFF.

The chain recombines TRBV29-1 with TRBJ1-1; D unresolved. The germline V gene has CDR1 SQVTM and CDR2 ANQGSEA. This CDR3 is 13 amino acids long. V lost 3 bases, J lost 3 bases, and 11 bases lay in between. In nucleotides, the CDR3 is TGCAGCGTTGACCGTGGGAGGGACACTGAAGCTTTCTTT. Its protein is CSVDRGRDTEAFF.

V usage is TRBV6-2 or TRBV6-3 and J usage is TRBJ2-3; possible D gene TRBD2, 7 bases. Germline assignment: CDR1 MNHEY and CDR2 SVGEGT. The CDR3 totals 17 residues. V was pared by 0 bases and J by 2 bases, with 15 bases between. This chain's CDR3 is CASSYSGGGHFTDTQYF. CDR3 coding DNA: TGTGCCAGCAGTTACTCGGGCGGGGGCCACTTCACAGATACGCAGTATTTT.

This clone was detected only once. The chain couples TRBV5-4 to TRBJ2-3; 7 nucleotides agree with TRBD2. The CDR3 runs 17 residues. V gave up 4 bases and J gave up 0 bases; unmatched junction bases: 11. CDR1 is SGHNT, CDR2 YYREEE, per germline (reference sequence). CDR3 nucleotides: TGTGCCAGCAGCCCCGGTGGTAGCGGGCCTAGCACAGATACGCAGTATTTT. It yields the protein CASSPGGSGPSTDTQYF.

The V gene is TRBV6-5, the J gene TRBJ2-1; TRBD2 agrees at 16 bases. This CDR3 comprises 16 residues. Germline CDR1 and CDR2: MNHEY and SVGAGI. J was trimmed by 9 bases and V by 2 bases; bases with no gene match: 4. The CDR3: CASSYGTSGGASEQFF. In DNA form, the CDR3 reads TGTGCCAGCAGTTACGGGACTAGCGGGGGGGCATCTGAGCAGTTCTTC.

The chain has TRBV3-1 (or the pseudogene TRBV3-2) and TRBJ1-5, with D unclear. Germline assignment: CDR1 LGHDT and CDR2 YNNKEL (reference sequence). CDR3 length: 12 residues. With 0 bases removed from V and 9 bases from J, the gap between germline ends came to 6 bases. The CDR3 loop reads CASSQDPGPQHF. The CDR3 region has the DNA TGTGCCAGCAGCCAAGACCCCGGGCCCCAGCATTTT.

Only one count was recorded for this clone. The chain carries TRBV3-1 (or the pseudogene TRBV3-2) and TRBJ1-5; perhaps TRBD1 as D (6 bases). The CDR3 has 15 residues. The ends were cut back, 0 bases at V and 6 bases at J, with 12 bases in the middle. CDR1 and CDR2 from the germline V gene are LGHDT and YNNKEL (reference sequence). CDR3 in DNA: TGTGCCAGCAGCCAAGATCTACAGGGATTTCAGCCCCAGCATTTT. Translated, it gives CASSQDLQGFQPQHF.

This chain connects TRBV7-2 to TRBJ2-7; TRBD2 aligns across 8 bases. Looked up from germline, CDR1 is SGHTA and CDR2 is FQGNSA. The J segment lost 6 bases and the V segment lost 0 bases, leaving 4 bases of the junction unmatched. This CDR3 is built from 14 residues. The CDR3 loop is CASSLAGGVGEQYF. The CDR3, as DNA: TGTGCCAGCAGCTTAGCCGGGGGGGTGGGCGAGCAGTACTTC.

V usage is TRBV27 and J usage is TRBJ2-1; 7 nucleotides line up with TRBD1. This CDR3 is 13 amino acids long. J lost 6 bases, V lost 6 bases, and 5 bases had no gene match. The germline V gene encodes CDR1 MNHEY and CDR2 SMNVEV (reference sequence). The DNA of the CDR3 is TGTGCCAGCAGCGACAGGGTGGCCAATGAGCAGTTCTTC. Its protein is CASSDRVANEQFF.

The chain joins TRBV9 to TRBJ2-5; D is unresolved. The ends were cut back, 0 bases at V and 5 bases at J, with 11 bases in the middle. CDR1 is SGDLS and CDR2 is YYNGEE in the germline V gene. The length of the CDR3 is 14 residues. The CDR3 coding sequence is TGTGCCAGCAGCGTAGGGGCTGGTCCGGAGACCCAGTACTTC. As protein: CASSVGAGPETQYF.

This clone turned up a few times. This chain uses TRBV3-1 (or the pseudogene TRBV3-2) with TRBJ1-2, with TRBD1 as a possible D gene (5 bases). CDR3 length: 14 residues. Trimming pared 4 bases from V and 2 bases from J, leaving 11 bases between. Germline V gene data show CDR1 as LGHDT and CDR2 as YNNKEL (reference sequence). The CDR3, as DNA: TGTGCCAGCAGCCCCTTTGGGGCGAACTATGGCTACACCTTC. Translating gives CASSPFGANYGYTF.

This chain links TRBV4-1 with TRBJ1-6; 9 bases fit TRBD1. Germline lookup yields CDR1 MGHRA and CDR2 YSYEKL. V was clipped by 1 base and J by 13 bases; unmatched bases: 14. The CDR3 loop spans 17 amino acids. CDR3: CASSQATGQGTPWPLHF. The CDR3 DNA reads as TGCGCCAGCAGCCAAGCTACGGGACAGGGTACCCCGTGGCCCCTCCACTTT.

The chain is built from TRBV7-8 and TRBJ1-4; TRBD1 agrees at 11 bases. Trimming cost V 6 bases and J 10 bases; bases outside gene matches: 10. Germline lookup yields CDR1 SGHVS and CDR2 FQNEAQ. This CDR3 contains 15 residues. CDR3 bases: TGTGCCAGCAGGGCCCGGCCGGGACAGGGGGTAAAACTGTTTTTT. Protein sequence: CASRARPGQGVKLFF.

The genes are TRBV28 and TRBJ2-7, with D uncertain. Germline V gene sequence: CDR1 MDHEN, CDR2 SYDVKM. CDR3 length: 13 residues. The germline V and J ends were trimmed by 3 bases and 9 bases, with 15 bases remaining between them. CDR3: CASSLPRLLGQYF. The CDR3 DNA follows: TGTGCCAGCAGTTTGCCCCGCCTACTTGGGCAGTACTTC.

This clone turned up a few times. V and J are TRBV7-8 and TRBJ1-3; 7 bases map to TRBD1. This CDR3 is 14 amino acids long. Germline CDR1 and CDR2: SGHVS and FQNEAQ. With 6 bases clipped from V and 2 bases from J, the junction kept 4 bases outside the gene matches. In DNA form, the CDR3 reads TGTGCCAGCAGTTGGACAGGAGCTGGAAACACCATATATTTT. As protein: CASSWTGAGNTIYF.

The gene calls are TRBV5-1 and TRBJ2-2, with TRBD1 as a possible D gene (8 bases). The CDR3 is 15 amino acids. V was trimmed by 4 bases and J by 6 bases, leaving 16 bases between them. Germline V gene lookup returns CDR1 SGHRS and CDR2 YFSETQ. The CDR3 spells CASSLRQGRAGELFF. The CDR3 DNA reads as TGCGCCAGCAGCCTCCGACAGGGGAGGGCCGGGGAGCTGTTTTTT. The whole variable domain, remainder taken from reference TRBV5-1 and TRBJ2-2, is KAGVTQTPRYLIKTRGQQVTLSCSPISGHRSVSWYQQTPGQGLQFLFEYFSETQRNKGNFPGRFSGRQFSNSRSEMNVSTLELGDSALYLCASSLRQGRAGELFFGEGSRLTVL.

The chain recombines TRBV15 with TRBJ2-1, with a possible D match to TRBD2 (5 bases). Per the germline V gene, CDR1 is LNHNV and CDR2 is YYDKDF (reference sequence). Between the trimmed V and J ends, which lost 3 bases and 2 bases, there was a span of 14 bases. The CDR3 consists of 16 residues. CDR3 sequence (DNA): TGTGCCACCAGCAGGGCCGGGGTGGGAGCCTACAATGAGCAGTTCTTC. It yields the protein CATSRAGVGAYNEQFF.

This clone was picked up one time. V usage is TRBV30 and J usage is TRBJ1-4, with TRBD1 as a possible D gene (6 bases). The V gene lost 3 bases and the J gene lost 5 bases, with 16 bases spanning the gap. The CDR3 contains 15 residues. Germline CDR1 GTSNPN, CDR2 SVGIG (reference sequence). The CDR3 sequence: CAWSGKGDVNEKLFF. The DNA for the CDR3 is TGTGCCTGGAGCGGGAAGGGGGACGTAAATGAAAAACTGTTTTTT.

The rearrangement uses TRBV30 and TRBJ2-5; tentative D call: TRBD2 (5 bases). This CDR3 spans 14 amino acids. The ends were cut back, 0 bases at V and 1 base at J, with 9 bases in the middle. CDR1 and CDR2 (germline): GTSNPN, SVGIG (reference sequence). The CDR3 region has the DNA TGTGCCTGGAGTGTTCCGGGAACCCAAGAGACCCAGTACTTC. It encodes CAWSVPGTQETQYF. Full variable domain (remainder filled in from reference TRBV30 and TRBJ2-5): SQTIHQWPATLVQPVGSPLSLECTVEGTSNPNLYWYRQAAGRGLQLLFYSVGIGQISSEVPQNLSASRPQDRQFILSSKKLLLSDSGFYLCAWSVPGTQETQYFGPGTRLLVL.